This TCR beta chain emerged from a study of CD8 T cells in ankylosing spondylitis. This clonotype was detected a few times. Its target is not known. Study findings and constraints: Blood from ankylosing spondylitis patients appeared to carry a characteristic roughly eight-variant TCR beta motif. According to the report, clones linked to the disease were significantly enriched in matched synovial fluid samples taken from ankylosing spondylitis patients.

TCRdb fed the 5' RACE reads into MiXCR, producing one record per CDR3 protein. This sample has around 430,000 distinct CDR3 sequences; more than 15% occur once, and the top ten carry over 1%. V was trimmed by 6 bases and J by 7 bases, leaving 12 bases between them. CDR1 SNHLY and CDR2 FYNNEI come from the germline V gene. This CDR3 has 13 residues. The chain combines TRBV2 with TRBJ2-2, with D maybe TRBD1 (5 bases). The sequence came from a male donor with ankylosing spondylitis. Sequencing was done on a sample of blood, either unsorted or a sorted T cell fraction (not recorded which). CDR3 sequence reads: CASSVRENGELFF. CDR3 DNA: TGTGCCAGCAGCGTCAGGGAAAACGGGGAGCTGTTTTTT.